This T cell receptor beta chain was recovered during a study of post-analysis software for immune sequencing data. Study-wide results and limits: Among multiple sclerosis patients, normalized Chao1 diversity was significantly below that of controls. TRBV5-6, TRBV5-1 and TRBV20-1 belonged to a set of a handful of TRBV segments that were more frequent in patients than controls. The authors found that F measure strongly co-clustered same-batch samples.

cDNA libraries of TCR beta carried unique molecular identifiers. Out of roughly 0.85 to 11 million T cells, some 500,000 cDNA molecules were generated. MiXCR, applied by TCRdb to the PCR reads, yields one record per CDR3 protein. Of some 370,000 distinct CDR3 sequences in the sample, about a third were seen once. V trimming: 5 bases; J trimming: 2 bases; junction bases outside the gene matches: 5. The CDR3 spans 14 residues. Per germline, CDR1 MNHEY and CDR2 SMNVEV (reference sequence). Concerning this clonotype: Its antigen remains unknown.

Specimen: blood. The chain joins TRBV27 to TRBJ2-7, with 8 bases identical to TRBD1. This receptor was obtained from a girl aged 10-17 years with multiple sclerosis. The CDR3 coding sequence is TGTGCCAGCAGTCTCCAGGGGGCTGCCTACGAGCAGTACTTC. Translating gives CASSLQGAAYEQYF.